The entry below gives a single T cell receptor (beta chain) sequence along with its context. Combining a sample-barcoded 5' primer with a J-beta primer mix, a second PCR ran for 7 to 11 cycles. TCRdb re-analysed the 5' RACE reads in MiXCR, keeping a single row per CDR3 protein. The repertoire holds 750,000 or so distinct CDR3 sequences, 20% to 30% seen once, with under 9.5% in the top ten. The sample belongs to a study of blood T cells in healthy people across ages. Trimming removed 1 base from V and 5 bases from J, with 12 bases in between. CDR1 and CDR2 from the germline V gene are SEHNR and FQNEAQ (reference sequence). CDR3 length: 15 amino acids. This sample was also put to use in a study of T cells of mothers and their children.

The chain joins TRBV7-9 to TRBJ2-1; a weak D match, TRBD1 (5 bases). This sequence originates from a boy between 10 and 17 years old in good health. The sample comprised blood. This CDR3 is CASSLGWEGDNEQFF. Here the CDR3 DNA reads TGTGCCAGCAGCTTAGGTTGGGAAGGGGACAATGAGCAGTTCTTC.